This T cell receptor beta chain derives from a study of spatial heterogeneity in lung cancer. Study conclusions and caveats: The number of expanded tumor alpha and beta chains correlated with mutation number.

Each CDR3 protein is one row after TCRdb ran MiXCR on the 5' RACE reads. In the table there are 12,000 to 15,000 distinct CDR3 sequences, 4.7% of which are singletons. Time point of the sample: sample taken at primary tumor resection. V was pared by 5 bases and J by 3 bases, with 7 bases of the junction left unmatched. The length of the CDR3 is 14 residues. This clonotype was recorded many times. Antigen specificity is unknown. Found in a library prepared for alpha chains, this beta chain is an off-target read, and its abundance has little meaning. The gene calls are TRBV12-3 or TRBV12-4 and TRBJ2-7, with 7 bases lining up with TRBD1. This sequence originates from a female donor with early-stage non-small cell lung cancer. This sample comprised lung tumor tissue, obtained at surgery. The DNA for the CDR3 is TGTGCCAGCAGTCTAAATGGACAGGACTACGAGCAGTACTTC. Its protein product is CASSLNGQDYEQYF.